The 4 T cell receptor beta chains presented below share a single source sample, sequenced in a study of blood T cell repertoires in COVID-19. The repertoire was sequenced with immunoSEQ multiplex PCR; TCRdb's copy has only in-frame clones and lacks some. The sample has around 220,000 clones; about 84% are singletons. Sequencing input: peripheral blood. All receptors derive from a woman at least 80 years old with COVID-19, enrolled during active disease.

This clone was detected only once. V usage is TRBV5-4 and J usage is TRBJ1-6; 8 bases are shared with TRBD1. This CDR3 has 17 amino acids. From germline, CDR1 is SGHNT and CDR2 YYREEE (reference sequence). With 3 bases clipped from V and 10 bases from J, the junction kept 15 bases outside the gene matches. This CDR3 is CASSSPDRGLLTSPLHF. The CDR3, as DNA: TGTGCCAGCAGCTCACCAGACAGGGGTCTGCTCACCTCACCCCTCCACTTT. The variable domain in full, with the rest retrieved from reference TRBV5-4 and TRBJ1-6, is ETGVTQSPTHLIKTRGQQVTLRCSSQSGHNTVSWYQQALGQGPQFIFQYYREEENGRGNFPPRFSGLQFPNYSSELNVNALELDDSALYLCASSSPDRGLLTSPLHFGNGTRLTVT.

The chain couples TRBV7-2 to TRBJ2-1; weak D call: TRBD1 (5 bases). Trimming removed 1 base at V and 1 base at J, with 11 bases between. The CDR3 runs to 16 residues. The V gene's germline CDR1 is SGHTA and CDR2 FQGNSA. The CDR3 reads CASSLGQGRSYNEQFF. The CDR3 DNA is TGTGCCAGCAGCTTAGGGCAGGGTCGTTCCTACAATGAGCAGTTCTTC. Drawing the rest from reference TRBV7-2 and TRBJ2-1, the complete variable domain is GAGVSQSPSNKVTEKGKDVELRCDPISGHTALYWYRQSLGQGLEFLIYFQGNSAPDKSGLPSDRFSAERTGGSVSTLTIQRTQQEDSAVYLCASSLGQGRSYNEQFFGPGTRLTVL.

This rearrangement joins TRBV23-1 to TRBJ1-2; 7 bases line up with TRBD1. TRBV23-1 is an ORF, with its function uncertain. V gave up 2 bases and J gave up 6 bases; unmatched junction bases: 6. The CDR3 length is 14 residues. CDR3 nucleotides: TGCGCCAGCAGTCAACCCGGGACAGTAGATGGCTACACCTTC. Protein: CASSQPGTVDGYTF.

The CDR3 sequence is CASSPPTGMNTEAFF. The CDR3 DNA is TGTGCCAGCAGCCCCCCGACAGGAATGAACACTGAAGCTTTCTTT. This rearrangement joins TRBV7-8 to TRBJ1-1; the D gene is possibly TRBD1 (6 bases). Trimming took 5 bases from V and 0 from J, leaving 13 bases between them. The germline CDR1 and CDR2 sequences are SGHVS and FQNEAQ. This CDR3 contains 15 residues.